This TCR beta chain is drawn from a study of shared clonotypes between healthy human individuals. V dropped 5 bases and J dropped 6 bases, with 12 bases sitting between them. Germline CDR1 SGHVS, CDR2 FNYEAQ. This CDR3 region has 13 residues. Donors comprised healthy HIV-negative adults lacking recent acute infections or vaccinations. Deep-level settings were used for running the assay. Each PCR replicate run on unsorted PBMC took in about 300 ng DNA, some 28,000 T cell genomes. Original handling: In the immunoSEQ data, sequences were junction-only and lacked quality scores, so filtering differed. TCRdb's table, derived via immunoSEQ multiplex PCR, lists solely in-frame clones and lacks some. That table furnishes V, J and clone size, whereas the DNA furnished D and trimming. The sample contains about 92,000 clones, approximately 51% of which appear only once.

The sequencing sample was made of PBMCs. This clonotype was sampled from a woman in her thirties or forties in good health. Some clones in this sample may be carry-over from other donors' samples. V and J are TRBV7-6 and TRBJ2-3; no clear D. CDR3 sequence (DNA): TGTGCCAGCAGCATCCGGACGTCTGATACGCAGTATTTT. Protein: CASSIRTSDTQYF.